The present TCR beta chain was sequenced within a study of blood T cell repertoires in COVID-19. At the level of the study: Donors in the United States, Italy and Spain gave samples during acute or convalescent COVID-19.

Clones were read by immunoSEQ multiplex PCR, and TCRdb kept only the in-frame ones, dropping some. This sample has roughly 130,000 clones, with roughly nine tenths found just once. Sequenced material: peripheral blood. This clonotype was obtained from a man aged 45-65 years with active COVID-19.

CDR3 residues: CASRRSGTVQETQYF. DNA for the CDR3: TGTGCCAGTAGGAGGTCCGGGACAGTCCAAGAGACCCAGTACTTC. The V call is TRBV19, the J call TRBJ2-5, with TRBD1 matching over 7 bases. CDR1 is LNHDA, CDR2 SQIVND, per germline (reference sequence). V shed 6 bases, J shed 1 base, and the junction held 8 bases outside the gene matches. The CDR3 contains 15 residues.